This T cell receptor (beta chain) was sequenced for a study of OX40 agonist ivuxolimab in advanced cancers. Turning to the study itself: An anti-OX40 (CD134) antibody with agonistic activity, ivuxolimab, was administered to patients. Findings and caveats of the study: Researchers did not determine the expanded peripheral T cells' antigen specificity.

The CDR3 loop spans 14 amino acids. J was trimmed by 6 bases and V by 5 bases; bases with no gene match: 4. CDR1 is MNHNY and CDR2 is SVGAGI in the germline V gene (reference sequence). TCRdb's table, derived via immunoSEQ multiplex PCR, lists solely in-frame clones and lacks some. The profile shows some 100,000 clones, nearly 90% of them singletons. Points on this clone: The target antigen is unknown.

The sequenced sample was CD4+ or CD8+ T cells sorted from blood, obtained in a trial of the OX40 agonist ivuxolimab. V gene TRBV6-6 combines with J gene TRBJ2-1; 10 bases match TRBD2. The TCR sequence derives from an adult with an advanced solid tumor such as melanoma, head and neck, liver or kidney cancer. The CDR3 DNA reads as TGTGCCAGCAGTGCTAGCGGGGGAACCAATGAGCAGTTCTTC. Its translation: CASSASGGTNEQFF.